These 25 T cell receptor beta chains were all obtained from the same sample, sequenced in a study of blood T cell repertoires in COVID-19. Assay used: immunoSEQ multiplex PCR; TCRdb lists only in-frame clones, some missing. The table shows 140,000 or so clones, with under 90% occurring only once. The sample consisted of peripheral blood. These receptor sequences come from a human donor in a cohort sampled during active COVID-19.

A single count supports this clone. The V call is TRBV19, the J call TRBJ2-4, with D maybe TRBD1 (6 bases). The CDR3 sequence is 13 residues long. Germline values: CDR1 LNHDA, CDR2 SQIVND (reference sequence). V gave up 5 bases and J gave up 8 bases, with 13 bases separating them. The CDR3 DNA follows: TGTGCCAGTAGTGTAAACAGGGCGGACATTCAGTACTTC. This sequence encodes CASSVNRADIQYF.

V gene TRBV3-1 (or the pseudogene TRBV3-2) combines with J gene TRBJ2-7; 10 bases agree with TRBD2. Losses at the gene ends were 4 bases for V and 2 bases for J; bases not matched to a gene: 5. The CDR3 loop spans 15 amino acids. In germline, CDR1 is LGHDT, CDR2 YNNKEL (reference sequence). The CDR3 sequence: CASSRSGRSTYEQYF. CDR3 DNA sequence: TGTGCCAGCAGCCGTAGCGGGAGGTCTACCTACGAGCAGTACTTC.

This clone was detected once. J is TRBJ1-5 and V is TRBV7-2; D unresolved. The CDR3 length is 13 residues. Trimming removed 5 bases from V and 5 bases from J, with 10 bases in between. CDR1 and CDR2 (germline): SGHTA, FQGNSA. The CDR3 region has the DNA TGTGCCAGCAGCCCTCGGAGGGATCAGCCCCAGCATTTT. Its protein product is CASSPRRDQPQHF.

The V gene is TRBV7-2, the J gene TRBJ2-7, with D perhaps matching TRBD1 (5 bases). The CDR3 totals 14 residues. Deletions cut 1 base from V and 0 bases from J, with 7 bases between. CDR1 SGHTA and CDR2 FQGNSA come from the germline V gene. The CDR3 DNA reads as TGTGCCAGCAGCTTAGAAGGGGTCTCCTACGAGCAGTACTTC. Amino acid sequence: CASSLEGVSYEQYF.

The genes are TRBV6-5 and TRBJ2-1; a weak D match, TRBD2 (7 bases). CDR1 MNHEY and CDR2 SVGAGI come from the germline V gene. This CDR3 is 15 amino acids long. V dropped 0 bases and J dropped 6 bases, with 12 bases sitting between them. CDR3 loop: CASSYSGGASNEQFF. The CDR3 DNA reads as TGTGCCAGCAGTTACTCAGGGGGGGCGAGCAATGAGCAGTTCTTC.

The V call is TRBV5-5, the J call TRBJ1-5; D not resolved. With 1 base removed from V and 0 bases from J, the gap between germline ends came to 11 bases. Germline CDR1 is SGHKS and CDR2 is YYEKEE (reference sequence). The CDR3 is 16 amino acids. The CDR3 sequence is CASSLLGGDSNQPQHF. In DNA form, the CDR3 reads TGTGCCAGCAGCTTGCTTGGTGGAGATAGCAATCAGCCCCAGCATTTT.

This clone is a singleton in its sample. V and J are TRBV4-1 and TRBJ2-3, with D possibly matching TRBD2 (5 bases). The ends were cut back, 1 base at V and 2 bases at J, with 10 bases in the middle. CDR1 MGHRA and CDR2 YSYEKL come from the germline V gene. The CDR3 is 15 residues long. The CDR3 protein is CASSQGRGNTDTQYF. The CDR3 bases are TGCGCCAGCAGCCAAGGACGGGGTAACACAGATACGCAGTATTTT.

CDR3 DNA: TGTGCCAGCAGGGGTGATCAGGGTCGGGATGAAAAACTGTTTTTT. Its translation: CASRGDQGRDEKLFF. This chain joins TRBV6-6 and TRBJ1-4; the D gene is possibly TRBD1 (5 bases). The CDR3 sequence is 15 residues long. The germline V and J ends were trimmed by 6 bases and 6 bases, with 17 bases remaining between them. CDR1 is MNHNY and CDR2 is SVGAGI in the germline V gene (reference sequence).

This chain uses TRBV9 with TRBJ2-5; possible D gene TRBD1, 5 bases. The V gene lost 2 bases and the J gene lost 4 bases, with 15 bases spanning the gap. This CDR3 spans 15 amino acids. The germline CDR1 and CDR2 sequences are SGDLS and YYNGEE. The CDR3 nucleotides read TGTGCCAGCAGCGTCAGCCCCCAAACAGGAGAGACCCAGTACTTC. This sequence encodes CASSVSPQTGETQYF.

The rearrangement joins TRBV28 to TRBJ1-2, with D possibly matching TRBD1 (6 bases). Trimming took 5 bases from V and 4 from J, leaving 20 bases between them. Germline values: CDR1 MDHEN, CDR2 SYDVKM. CDR3 length: 16 residues. The CDR3 loop reads CASSPGLGARTYGYTF. CDR3 sequence (DNA): TGTGCCAGCAGTCCGGGCTTGGGGGCGCGGACCTATGGCTACACCTTC.

This clone was observed a handful of times. The chain recombines TRBV28 with TRBJ1-5, with unresolved D. This CDR3 region has 15 residues. Trimming left V 3 bases short and J 2 bases short, with 11 bases between. CDR1 is MDHEN, CDR2 SYDVKM, per germline. CDR3: CASSLRGAGNQPQHF. CDR3 DNA sequence: TGTGCCAGCAGTTTGCGGGGAGCGGGCAATCAGCCCCAGCATTTT.

The chain has TRBV9 and TRBJ1-1; a possible D gene is TRBD1 (6 bases). The CDR3 runs 17 residues. Deletions cut 3 bases from V and 0 bases from J, with 18 bases between. Germline V gene lookup returns CDR1 SGDLS and CDR2 YYNGEE. The CDR3 DNA sequence: TGTGCCAGCAGCGCGGAGACAGGACGAAGTATGAACACTGAAGCTTTCTTT. As protein: CASSAETGRSMNTEAFF.

V is TRBV6-5 and J is TRBJ2-1; D possibly corresponds to TRBD1 (6 bases). Trimming took 6 bases from V and 3 from J, leaving 15 bases between them. Germline V gives CDR1 MNHEY, CDR2 SVGAGI. The CDR3 is made up of 15 amino acids. CDR3 loop: CASRAVRTDYNEQFF. CDR3 nucleotide sequence: TGTGCCAGCAGGGCCGTCCGGACAGACTACAATGAGCAGTTCTTC.

The gene calls are TRBV7-3 and TRBJ1-6, with 7 bases lining up with TRBD1. After removal of 5 bases from V and 9 bases from J, the junction contained 4 bases not matched to a gene. This CDR3 has 13 residues. Germline CDR1 and CDR2: SGHTA and FQGTGA. The CDR3 spells CASSKTGVSPLHF. Written as DNA, the CDR3 is TGTGCCAGCAGCAAAACAGGGGTTTCACCCCTCCACTTT. Full variable domain (missing parts from reference TRBV7-3 and TRBJ1-6): GAGVSQTPSNKVTEKGKYVELRCDPISGHTALYWYRQSLGQGPEFLIYFQGTGAADDSGLPNDRFFAVRPEGSVSTLKIQRTERGDSAVYLCASSKTGVSPLHFGNGTRLTVT.

This chain links TRBV28 with TRBJ2-7; D is uncertain. The V and J ends lost 1 base and 4 bases respectively, with 8 bases between them. The CDR3 extends over 13 amino acids. From germline, CDR1 is MDHEN and CDR2 SYDVKM. In DNA, the CDR3 is TGTGCCAGCAGTTTATCCCAACTATACGAGCAGTACTTC. It specifies CASSLSQLYEQYF.

V is TRBV11-3 and J is TRBJ2-1, with TRBD1 matching 7 bases. The CDR3 runs to 15 residues. V trimming: 5 bases; J trimming: 7 bases; junction bases outside the gene matches: 11. The germline V gene has CDR1 SGHNT and CDR2 YENEEA. In DNA, the CDR3 is TGTGCCAGCAGCGACCAGCGGACAGGTAGTAATGAGCAGTTCTTC. Residues: CASSDQRTGSNEQFF.

The chain carries TRBV5-4 and TRBJ2-7; no clear D. Trimming pared 0 bases from V and 4 bases from J, leaving 17 bases between. This CDR3 spans 16 amino acids. The V gene's germline CDR1 is SGHNT and CDR2 YYREEE (reference sequence). The CDR3 loop is CASSLAVGLSGYEQYF. The CDR3 nucleotides read TGTGCCAGCAGCTTGGCCGTCGGTCTATCGGGTTACGAGCAGTACTTC.

The gene calls are TRBV28 and TRBJ2-3; no clear D. This CDR3 has 14 amino acids. V was trimmed by 5 bases and J by 2 bases, leaving 11 bases between them. CDR1 and CDR2 (germline): MDHEN, SYDVKM. The CDR3 sequence is CASSVDTVTDTQYF. The CDR3 DNA is TGTGCCAGCAGTGTAGACACCGTCACAGATACGCAGTATTTT.

This sequence joins TRBV10-3 and TRBJ2-5, with 12 bases fitting TRBD2. This CDR3 is 15 amino acids long. V shed 2 bases and J 3 bases; nucleotides not matched to a gene: 1. Germline V gene lookup returns CDR1 ENHRY and CDR2 SYGVKD. The CDR3 region is CAISEGLAGKETQYF. In nucleotides, the CDR3 is TGTGCCATCAGTGAGGGACTAGCGGGAAAAGAGACCCAGTACTTC.

The chain is built from TRBV7-2 and TRBJ2-7; 8 bases match TRBD1. Germline V gene lookup returns CDR1 SGHTA and CDR2 FQGNSA. V shed 3 bases and J 9 bases; nucleotides not matched to a gene: 10. The CDR3 spans 14 residues. DNA for the CDR3: TGTGCCAGCAGCTTCCGGGACAGGATTATTGGGCAGTACTTC. It is translated as CASSFRDRIIGQYF.

The CDR3 DNA follows: TGTGCCAGTAGTACCGACAGGGGTGGCCGGTACGAGCAGTACTTC. This encodes CASSTDRGGRYEQYF. This chain links TRBV19 with TRBJ2-7, with TRBD1 matching over 8 bases. Germline trimming cut 4 bases from V and 4 bases from J; bases unmatched to any gene: 9. The CDR3 runs 15 residues. Germline V CDR1 and CDR2: LNHDA, SQIVND (reference sequence).

This clone was seen a few times. This sequence joins TRBV11-2 and TRBJ2-7, with D possibly TRBD1 on 7 matching bases. V was pared by 0 bases and J by 4 bases, with 10 bases between. The germline V gene has CDR1 SGHAT and CDR2 FQNNGV. The CDR3 runs to 14 residues. The CDR3, as DNA: TGTGCCAGCAGCTTAGAGACAGGGACTTACGAGCAGTACTTC. Residues: CASSLETGTYEQYF.

This clone was recorded only once. The chain employs TRBV19 and TRBJ2-7; 7 nucleotides agree with TRBD1. CDR1 is LNHDA and CDR2 is SQIVND in the germline V gene (reference sequence). The CDR3 covers 14 residues. V lost 6 bases and J lost 0; bases outside the gene matches: 5. CDR3 DNA: TGTGCCAGTAGGAAGGGACAGAACTCCTACGAGCAGTACTTC. It is translated as CASRKGQNSYEQYF.

The chain couples TRBV18 to TRBJ2-7, with 8 bases that match TRBD1. There are 15 residues in the CDR3. J lost 3 bases, V lost 1 base, and 5 bases had no gene match. Germline CDR1 is KGHSH and CDR2 is LQKENI. The CDR3 DNA is TGTGCCAGCTCACCACGGCTAGACAGGGGCTACGAGCAGTACTTC. Protein product: CASSPRLDRGYEQYF.

The chain has TRBV29-1 and TRBJ1-2; the D gene is possibly TRBD1 (6 bases). Between the trimmed V and J ends, which lost 6 bases and 3 bases, there was a span of 14 bases. In germline, CDR1 is SQVTM, CDR2 ANQGSEA. The CDR3 has 13 residues. CDR3 protein: CSVGQRTDYGYTF. CDR3 nucleotide sequence: TGCAGCGTGGGACAAAGAACAGACTATGGCTACACCTTC.